These T cell receptor beta chains were read from a single sample in a study of OX40 agonist ivuxolimab in advanced cancers. Here immunoSEQ multiplex PCR was the method, and the copy in TCRdb shows in-frame clones only, minus some. This sample yields about 70,000 clones, of which approximately 90% are seen a single time; less than 10% belongs to the top ten. Material: CD4+ or CD8+ T cells sorted from blood, obtained in a trial of the OX40 agonist ivuxolimab. These TCRs come from an adult with an advanced solid tumor such as melanoma, head and neck, liver or kidney cancer. Both conserved end residues are part of each CDR3. D genes are given only for firm matches. Size is omitted from some rows. Given values are once, few, many or a class for expanded clones.

CDR3aa | CDR3nt | abundance | j_gene | v_gene | d_gene
CASSAMGQGATWDSYEQYF | TGTGCCAGCAGTGCAATGGGACAGGGGGCGACTTGGGACTCCTACGAGCAGTACTTC | NA | TRBJ2-7 | TRBV2 | TRBD1
CASSERGLPAEQYF | TGTGCCAGTTCCGAGCGGGGACTCCCGGCCGAGCAGTACTTC | NA | TRBJ2-7 | TRBV5-8 | TRBD2
CASSVGTGSNQPQHF | TGTGCCAGCAGCGTAGGGACAGGGAGCAATCAGCCCCAGCATTTT | NA | TRBJ1-5 | TRBV9 | TRBD1
CASSSSGGTDTQYF | TGTGCCAGCTCATCTTCCGGGGGCACAGATACGCAGTATTTT | NA | TRBJ2-3 | TRBV18 | NA
CASSLGGTSGPSSTDTQYF | TGTGCCAGCAGCTTGGGGGGGACTAGCGGGCCCTCTAGCACAGATACGCAGTATTTT | NA | TRBJ2-3 | TRBV5-6 | TRBD2
CATSRGLASYNEQFF | TGTGCCACCAGCAGGGGGCTAGCTAGTTACAATGAGCAGTTCTTC | NA | TRBJ2-1 | TRBV15 | NA
CASSPGNTEAFF | TGTGCCAGCAGCCCCGGTAACACTGAAGCTTTCTTT | NA | TRBJ1-1 | TRBV13 | NA
CASSYGGGPDTQYF | TGTGCCAGCAGTTACGGGGGGGGGCCAGATACGCAGTATTTT | NA | TRBJ2-3 | TRBV6-6 | NA
CASSFPGGELFF | TGTGCCAGCAGCTTCCCGGGCGGGGAGCTGTTTTTT | once | TRBJ2-2 | TRBV11-2 | NA
CSGQGIAPPNTEAFF | TGCAGCGGACAGGGGATTGCACCCCCCAACACTGAAGCTTTCTTT | NA | TRBJ1-1 | TRBV29-1 | TRBD1
CASSLGPAGTGGGNEQFF | TGTGCCAGCAGCTTGGGACCAGCCGGGACAGGGGGCGGGAATGAGCAGTTCTTC | NA | TRBJ2-1 | TRBV5-6 | TRBD1
CASSINLSSGNTIYF | TGTGCCAGTAGTATTAACCTGAGCTCTGGAAACACCATATATTTT | NA | TRBJ1-3 | TRBV19 | NA
CASSPLPQVETQYF | TGCGCCAGCAGCCCACTGCCGCAGGTGGAGACCCAGTACTTC | NA | TRBJ2-5 | TRBV5-1 | NA
CAISEGWNTGELFF | TGTGCCATCAGTGAAGGCTGGAACACCGGGGAGCTGTTTTTT | NA | TRBJ2-2 | TRBV10-3 | NA
CASSPGTGGVEQFF | TGTGCCAGCTCACCAGGCACAGGGGGTGTTGAGCAGTTCTTC | NA | TRBJ2-1 | TRBV18 | TRBD1
CASSRGNTEAFF | TGTGCCAGTAGCAGGGGGAACACTGAAGCTTTCTTT | NA | TRBJ1-1 | TRBV19 | NA
CASSTPGLATDTQYF | TGTGCCAGCAGCACACCGGGACTAGCAACAGATACGCAGTATTTT | NA | TRBJ2-3 | TRBV2 | TRBD2
CASSQGLNTGELFF | TGTGCCAGCAGCCAAGGCCTAAACACCGGGGAGCTGTTTTTT | NA | TRBJ2-2 | TRBV4-2 | NA
CASSQELGTNEKLFF | TGCGCCAGCAGCCAAGAACTGGGCACTAATGAAAAACTGTTTTTT | NA | TRBJ1-4 | TRBV4-1 | NA
CASTLDSGDNEQFF | TGTGCCAGCACCCTAGACTCGGGGGACAATGAGCAGTTCTTC | NA | TRBJ2-1 | TRBV7-6 | NA
CASSSIRLRTGELFF | TGTGCCAGCAGCTCAATTCGCTTAAGGACCGGGGAGCTGTTTTTT | NA | TRBJ2-2 | TRBV5-6 | NA
CASRPGTGWGLSTETQYF | TGTGCCAGTAGACCAGGGACAGGCTGGGGCTTAAGTACGGAGACCCAGTACTTC | NA | TRBJ2-5 | TRBV19 | TRBD1
CAWSVGDGYTF | TGTGCCTGGAGTGTGGGGGATGGCTACACCTTC | NA | TRBJ1-2 | TRBV30 | NA
CASSASLLENTGELFF | TGTGCCAGCAGTGCTTCGTTGCTAGAGAACACCGGGGAGCTGTTTTTT | NA | TRBJ2-2 | TRBV2 | NA
CASSFPTGEIIRNTDTQYF | TGTGCCAGCAGCTTTCCTACAGGGGAAATAATCAGGAACACAGATACGCAGTATTTT | NA | TRBJ2-3 | TRBV11-2 | TRBD1
CASGRPLGDRNTEAFF | TGTGCCAGCGGAAGACCACTGGGGGACAGAAACACTGAAGCTTTCTTT | NA | TRBJ1-1 | TRBV7-2 | TRBD1
CASSHAPPGLSQETQYF | TGCGCCAGCAGCCATGCACCACCGGGACTCAGCCAAGAGACCCAGTACTTC | NA | TRBJ2-5 | TRBV4-1 | NA
CASSQDHLIQETQYF | TGTGCCAGCAGCCAAGATCATCTAATACAAGAGACCCAGTACTTC | NA | TRBJ2-5 | TRBV4-2 | NA
CASSLGGSGFQETQYF | TGTGCCAGCAGCTTAGGAGGTAGCGGGTTTCAAGAGACCCAGTACTTC | NA | TRBJ2-5 | TRBV7-9 | TRBD2
CASTRLVVDTQYF | TGTGCCAGCACCCGACTAGTAGTGGATACGCAGTATTTT | NA | TRBJ2-3 | TRBV2 | NA
CASSTRTGGVEAFF | TGTGCCAGCAGCACCCGGACAGGGGGCGTTGAAGCTTTCTTT | NA | TRBJ1-1 | TRBV16 | TRBD1
CASSYLDRPPNEKLFF | TGTGCCAGCAGTTACCTTGACAGACCACCGAATGAAAAACTGTTTTTT | NA | TRBJ1-4 | TRBV6-6 | NA
CASSRVDRANTGELFF | TGTGCCAGCAGCAGGGTCGACAGGGCTAACACCGGGGAGCTGTTTTTT | NA | TRBJ2-2 | TRBV5-6 | TRBD1
CASKKGGTDTQYF | TGCGCCAGCAAGAAGGGAGGCACAGATACGCAGTATTTT | few | TRBJ2-3 | TRBV10-1 | NA
CASSPLTGDGYEKLFF | TGTGCCAGCTCACCCCTGACAGGGGATGGTTACGAAAAACTGTTTTTT | few | TRBJ1-4 | TRBV18 | TRBD1
CASSPDRADYHEQYF | TGTGCCAGCAGTCCCGACAGGGCGGATTACCACGAGCAGTACTTC | NA | TRBJ2-7 | TRBV27 | TRBD1